This TCR beta chain was recovered during a study of T-cell memory formation after mild COVID-19. In the study overall: The TCR clusters were mostly specific to one donor.

In TCRdb, the 5' RACE reads were re-called with MiXCR into one record per CDR3 protein. The table records around 180,000 distinct CDR3 sequences, 16% of them present only once. Study outcomes and limitations: There was a balanced CD4/CD8 profile in clones contracting day 15 to 85, and later expanders leaned CD4+. Detection of some responders pre-infection suggested pre-existing cross-reactive memory T cells participated.

Germline lookup yields CDR1 KGHDR and CDR2 SFDVKD. The CDR3 covers 14 residues. About this clonotype itself: Its antigen remains unknown. One junction end does not reproduce the germline sequence, and a read error may be involved.

Sample: PBMCs or a T cell subset sorted from them (not recorded which). This TCR came from an adult woman who had mild COVID-19 (a few samples of this study predate the infection). Cell type and time point are not known. The chain recombines TRBV24-1 with TRBJ1-2; TRBD1 aligns across 7 bases. Written as DNA, the CDR3 is TGTGCCACCAGTGACTCCGACAGGGACTATGGCTACACATTC. Translated: CATSDSDRDYGYTF.